The source of this T cell receptor beta chain is a study of T-cell memory formation after mild COVID-19. Study observations and caveats: Contracting clones from day 15 to 85 showed balanced CD4/CD8; later expanders favored CD4+. Largely, contracting CD4+ clones fell within CM and EM, and contracting CD8+ clones within EMRA. Cross-reactive memory apparently joined, as some responding clones appeared in pre-infection memory. Among clones peaking at day 37 in the second wave, SARS-CoV-2 specificity remained unconfirmed.

Comment on this clonotype: No antigen is known for it.

The V segment lost 8 bases and the J segment 0 bases; nucleotides outside the gene matches: 7. The CDR3 contains 14 residues. Germline CDR1 KGHSH, CDR2 LQKENI. In TCRdb, the 5' RACE reads were re-called with MiXCR into one record per CDR3 protein. The data hold roughly 170,000 distinct CDR3 sequences, with about 18% observed a single time. Sequenced input: PBMCs or a T cell subset sorted from them (not recorded which). The rearrangement uses TRBV18 and TRBJ2-7; 7 bases map to TRBD2. This clonotype originated in a man younger than 35 who had mild COVID-19 (a few samples of this study predate the infection). Cell type and time point are not known. CDR3 loop: CASARGGDSYEQYV. The CDR3 coding sequence is TGTGCCAGCGCCCGTGGGGGGGACTCCTACGAGCAGTACGTC.